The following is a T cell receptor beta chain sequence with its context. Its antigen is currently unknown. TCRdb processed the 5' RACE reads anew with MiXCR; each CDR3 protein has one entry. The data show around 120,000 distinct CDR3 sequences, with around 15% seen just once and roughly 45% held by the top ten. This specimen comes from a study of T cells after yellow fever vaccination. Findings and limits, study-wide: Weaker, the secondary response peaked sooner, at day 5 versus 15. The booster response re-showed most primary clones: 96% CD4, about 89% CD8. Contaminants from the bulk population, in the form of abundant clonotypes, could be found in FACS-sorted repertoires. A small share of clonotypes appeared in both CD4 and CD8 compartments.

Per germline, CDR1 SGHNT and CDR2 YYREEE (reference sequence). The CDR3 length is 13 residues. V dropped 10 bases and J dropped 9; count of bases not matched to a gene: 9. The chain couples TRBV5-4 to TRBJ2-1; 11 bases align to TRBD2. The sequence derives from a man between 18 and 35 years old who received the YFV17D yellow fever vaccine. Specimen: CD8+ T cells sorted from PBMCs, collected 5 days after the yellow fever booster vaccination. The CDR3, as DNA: TGTGCCGGACGGACTAGCGGGTTCAGTGAGCAGTTCTTC. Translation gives CAGRTSGFSEQFF. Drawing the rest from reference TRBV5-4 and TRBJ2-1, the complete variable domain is ETGVTQSPTHLIKTRGQQVTLRCSSQSGHNTVSWYQQALGQGPQFIFQYYREEENGRGNFPPRFSGLQFPNYSSELNVNALELDDSALYLCAGRTSGFSEQFFGPGTRLTVL.